Shown below are 30 T cell receptor beta chains from a single sample sequenced in a study of T-cell reconstitution after alpha-beta-depleted transplantation in children. The TCRbeta library incorporated unique molecular identifiers. TCRdb re-called the PCR reads with MiXCR, one entry per CDR3 protein. The table has 200,000 to 250,000 distinct CDR3 sequences, around 9.6% seen once; the top ten hold less than 8%. This material consisted of PBMCs from the stem cell graft donor, taken from the stem cell graft. The receptor set was obtained from a human donor who donated a stem cell graft to a child with acute lymphoblastic leukemia.

This clonotype was counted a few times. V usage is TRBV6-1 and J usage is TRBJ2-1; the D gene could be TRBD1 or TRBD2 (5 bases each). The CDR3 is 17 amino acids. Looked up from germline, CDR1 is MNHNS and CDR2 is SASEGT. V was pared by 6 bases and J by 12 bases, with 30 bases between. The DNA for the CDR3 is TGTGCCAGCAGGCCTAACACCGGGACGGGGCCCGGGTGGGGGCAGTTCTTC. This codes for CASRPNTGTGPGWGQFF.

This clonotype was detected ten times or more. The chain joins TRBV14 to TRBJ2-5; D unclear. This CDR3 has 13 residues. V was trimmed by 4 bases and J by 1 base, leaving 7 bases between them. CDR1 is SGHDN and CDR2 is FVKESK in the germline V gene. CDR3 protein: CASSPGFQETQYF. The CDR3 DNA reads TGTGCCAGCAGCCCGGGCTTCCAAGAGACCCAGTACTTC.

This clonotype showed up many times. This rearrangement joins TRBV6-1 to TRBJ1-6; 12 bases map to TRBD1. The J segment lost 9 bases and the V segment lost 5 bases, leaving 2 bases of the junction unmatched. Germline V gene data show CDR1 as MNHNS and CDR2 as SASEGT. The CDR3 is 14 amino acids. The CDR3 region is CASSKGQGASPLHF. The CDR3 DNA is TGTGCCAGCAGTAAGGGACAGGGGGCTTCACCCCTCCACTTT.

V is TRBV5-5 and J is TRBJ2-6; D is undetermined. The CDR3 has 14 residues. The germline V and J ends were trimmed by 3 bases and 0 bases, with 4 bases remaining between them. The germline CDR1 and CDR2 sequences are SGHKS and YYEKEE (reference sequence). The CDR3 protein is CASSWGSGANVLTF. The CDR3 nucleotides read TGTGCCAGCAGCTGGGGCTCTGGGGCCAACGTCCTGACTTTC.

The chain uses TRBV10-3 and TRBJ2-3; D perhaps matches TRBD2 (5 bases). Trimming cost V 0 bases and J 9 bases, with 19 bases left between them. Germline CDR1 reads ENHRY; CDR2 reads SYGVKD. This CDR3 region has 16 residues. CDR3 sequence reads: CAISESKGALRETQYF. DNA of the CDR3: TGTGCCATCAGTGAGTCAAAGGGCGCCTTAAGGGAGACGCAGTATTTT.

As to this clonotype: One end of the junction fails to match germline, which may point to a read error. The chain employs TRBV11-1 and TRBJ1-4, with a possible D match to TRBD1 (5 bases). The CDR3 length is 14 residues. CDR1 is SGHAT, CDR2 FQDESV, per germline (reference sequence). DNA of the CDR3: TGTTCCAGCAGCTTTGCCAGGGTAGGAGAAAAACTGTTTTTT. As protein: CSSSFARVGEKLFF.

In its sample, this clonotype was seen many times. The V gene is TRBV5-1, the J gene TRBJ2-1, with D perhaps matching TRBD2 (5 bases). CDR1 is SGHRS, CDR2 YFSETQ, per germline. The CDR3 is 14 residues long. Trimming shortened V by 7 bases and J by 2 bases, and 13 bases separated the two germline ends. The CDR3 DNA follows: TGCGCCAGCGGACTGAGCGGAACCTACAATGAGCAGTTCTTC. Translated, it gives CASGLSGTYNEQFF.

The J gene is TRBJ1-2, the V gene TRBV15; D call uncertain. CDR1 is LNHNV and CDR2 is YYDKDF in the germline V gene (reference sequence). The V and J ends lost 0 bases and 5 bases respectively, with 19 bases between them. The CDR3 runs to 17 residues. The DNA of the CDR3 is TGTGCCACCAGCAGAGATTTAGCGGTAGAGAAGGTGTATGGCTACACCTTC. Residues: CATSRDLAVEKVYGYTF. The full variable domain, completed using reference TRBV15 and TRBJ1-2, is DAMVIQNPRYQVTQFGKPVTLSCSQTLNHNVMYWYQQKSSQAPKLLFHYYDKDFNNEADTPDNFQSRRPNTSFCFLDIRSPGLGDTAMYLCATSRDLAVEKVYGYTFGSGTRLTVV.

The chain is built from TRBV10-2 and TRBJ1-1; weak D call: TRBD1 (5 bases). Germline V gene sequence: CDR1 WSHSY, CDR2 SAAADI. The CDR3 loop spans 13 amino acids. V dropped 3 bases and J dropped 4 bases, with 9 bases sitting between them. The CDR3: CASSEQESTEAFF. In DNA, the CDR3 is TGCGCCAGCAGTGAACAGGAGTCCACTGAAGCTTTCTTT.

This chain uses TRBV4-1 with TRBJ1-2, with 10 nucleotides matching TRBD1. CDR1 and CDR2 from the germline V gene are MGHRA and YSYEKL. The CDR3 contains 16 residues. V lost 4 bases to trimming and J lost 8 bases; unmatched junction nucleotides: 13. CDR3 sequence reads: CASSPDLAGTGVGYTF. In nucleotides, the CDR3 is TGCGCCAGCAGCCCCGATCTTGCCGGGACAGGGGTCGGCTACACCTTC.

The chain uses TRBV6-2 or TRBV6-3 and TRBJ2-5; TRBD2 matches at 9 bases. The germline gives CDR1 MNHEY, CDR2 SVGEGT. The CDR3 length is 17 residues. V trimming: 0 bases; J trimming: 4 bases; junction bases outside the gene matches: 9. The CDR3 is CASSYSIRGTSRETQYF. In DNA, the CDR3 is TGTGCCAGCAGTTACTCGATAAGAGGGACTAGCCGAGAGACCCAGTACTTC.

V usage is TRBV5-8 and J usage is TRBJ2-5; D gene unclear. CDR3 length equals 15 residues. Germline CDR1 is SGHTS and CDR2 is YDEGEE. The V end lost 3 bases, the J end lost 2 bases, and 14 bases lay between the germline ends. The CDR3 region has the DNA TGTGCCAGCAGCTCCCCAGCAAGCGATCAAGAGACCCAGTACTTC. Encoded protein: CASSSPASDQETQYF.

This clonotype was detected many times. The V call is TRBV11-1, the J call TRBJ2-4; TRBD1 matches 7 bases. This CDR3 has 18 amino acids. Germline V gene sequence: CDR1 SGHAT, CDR2 FQDESV (reference sequence). Trimming at V came to 4 bases and at J to 5 bases, leaving 17 bases not matched to a gene. DNA of the CDR3: TGTGCCAGCAGCTCCGCGGGTATGGTCACCGGGACAGAAAACATTCAGTACTTC. Protein sequence: CASSSAGMVTGTENIQYF.

The gene calls are TRBV7-2 and TRBJ2-7; no clear D. This CDR3 contains 15 residues. Germline CDR1 and CDR2: SGHTA and FQGNSA. V lost 3 bases and J lost 2, with 14 bases in between. CDR3 sequence: CASSFTSPPTYEQYF. CDR3 in DNA: TGTGCCAGCAGCTTCACGAGTCCACCCACCTACGAGCAGTACTTC.

This clonotype turned up a few times. This rearrangement joins TRBV30 to TRBJ1-1; D is unclear. Trimming took off 0 bases at V and 1 base at J, with 12 bases between the two ends. Germline V gene data show CDR1 as GTSNPN and CDR2 as SVGIG (reference sequence). The CDR3 has 15 residues. CDR3 coding DNA: TGTGCCTGGAGTGTACGTGGAGGCAGGAACACTGAAGCTTTCTTT. This codes for CAWSVRGGRNTEAFF.

This clonotype has more than one count but fewer than ten. This chain uses TRBV7-9 with TRBJ1-3, with 8 bases identical to TRBD1. Germline lookup yields CDR1 SEHNR and CDR2 FQNEAQ (reference sequence). V was pared by 1 base and J by 3 bases, with 5 bases of the junction left unmatched. The CDR3 contains 16 residues. The CDR3 nucleotides read TGTGCCAGCAGCTTAGGCCAGGGGGCGCTTGGAAACACCATATATTTT. Protein: CASSLGQGALGNTIYF.

The sample holds many counts of this clonotype. The rearrangement uses TRBV6-5 and TRBJ2-2, with 7 bases aligning to TRBD1. The J segment lost 3 bases and the V segment lost 5 bases, leaving 6 bases of the junction unmatched. Germline assignment: CDR1 MNHEY and CDR2 SVGAGI. The CDR3 is 15 amino acids. Written as DNA, the CDR3 is TGTGCCAGCAGTCTACCGGGACAGTACACCGGGGAGCTGTTTTTT. It specifies CASSLPGQYTGELFF.

This clonotype was counted at least ten times. The chain has TRBV27 and TRBJ1-1; D unresolved. The CDR3 contains 13 residues. Per the germline V gene, CDR1 is MNHEY and CDR2 is SMNVEV (reference sequence). Deletions cut 6 bases from V and 1 base from J, with 9 bases between. The CDR3 is CASRPYGNTEAFF. Here the CDR3 DNA reads TGTGCCAGCAGGCCATACGGGAACACTGAAGCTTTCTTT.

The chain carries TRBV12-3 or TRBV12-4 and TRBJ1-4, with D tentatively TRBD1 (6 bases). CDR3 length: 17 amino acids. The V and J ends lost 3 bases and 3 bases respectively, with 17 bases between them. CDR3 loop: CASSFSVGGAPNEKLFF. Written as DNA, the CDR3 is TGTGCCAGCAGTTTCTCGGTGGGGGGCGCCCCTAATGAAAAACTGTTTTTT.

This clonotype has ten or more counts. This chain joins TRBV5-1 and TRBJ1-4; a weak D match, TRBD1 (6 bases). Germline CDR1 SGHRS, CDR2 YFSETQ. The CDR3 is 16 amino acids. V was cut by 6 bases and J by 5 bases, with 20 bases left in between. This chain's CDR3 is CASTPSPSGANEKLFF. DNA of the CDR3: TGCGCCAGCACCCCTTCTCCCTCAGGGGCGAATGAAAAACTGTTTTTT.

The table lists this clonotype with many counts. The chain links TRBV12-3 or TRBV12-4 to TRBJ2-5, with 9 bases identical to TRBD1. The CDR3 is 16 residues long. With V trimmed by 2 bases and J by 5 bases, 9 bases remained unmatched. CDR3 nucleotides: TGTGCCAGCAGTTTATTGGACAGGGGAGGTCTGGAGACCCAGTACTTC. Translated, it gives CASSLLDRGGLETQYF.

This clonotype was observed at least ten times. The chain combines TRBV27 with TRBJ1-1, with D possibly matching TRBD1 (6 bases). Germline-derived CDR1 and CDR2 are MNHEY and SMNVEV (reference sequence). Trimming stripped 4 bases from V and 0 bases from J, with 12 bases between. There are 15 residues in the CDR3. DNA of the CDR3: TGTGCCAGCAGTTCTATCCGGGACATGAACACTGAAGCTTTCTTT. Encoded protein: CASSSIRDMNTEAFF.

This clonotype appeared a few times. The J gene is TRBJ2-5, the V gene TRBV11-1, with TRBD1 matching over 7 bases. Germline V lookup: CDR1 SGHAT, CDR2 FQDESV (reference sequence). The CDR3 extends over 16 amino acids. The V gene end was trimmed by 5 bases and the J gene end by 5 bases; junction bases not matched to a gene: 14. CDR3 DNA sequence: TGTGCCAGCAGCCACTCACGACAGGGATCCCGGGAGACCCAGTACTTC. Its protein product is CASSHSRQGSRETQYF.

This clonotype was seen at least ten times. The CDR3 nucleotides read TGTGCCAGCTCACCATTAGGCGGTGACTACGAGCAGTACTTC. Translated, it gives CASSPLGGDYEQYF. The V call is TRBV18, the J call TRBJ2-7; D gene ambiguous. CDR1 KGHSH and CDR2 LQKENI come from the germline V gene. The V gene lost 2 bases and the J gene lost 3 bases, with 11 bases spanning the gap. The CDR3 consists of 14 residues. The variable domain in full, with the rest retrieved from reference TRBV18 and TRBJ2-7, is NAGVMQNPRHLVRRRGQEARLRCSPMKGHSHVYWYRQLPEEGLKFMVYLQKENIIDESGMPKERFSAEFPKEGPSILRIQQVVRGDSAAYFCASSPLGGDYEQYFGPGTRLTVT.

The table lists this clonotype with many counts. The chain carries TRBV5-1 and TRBJ2-5; TRBD1 agrees at 8 bases. The V gene end was trimmed by 7 bases and the J gene end by 3 bases; junction bases not matched to a gene: 17. The germline gives CDR1 SGHRS, CDR2 YFSETQ. This CDR3 contains 17 residues. The CDR3 spells CASDHGGDRGPKETQYF. The CDR3 DNA sequence: TGCGCCAGCGATCATGGCGGAGACAGGGGCCCTAAAGAGACCCAGTACTTC.

The chain carries TRBV5-1 and TRBJ2-1; tentatively, D is TRBD1 (5 bases). The V and J ends lost 4 bases and 6 bases respectively, with 20 bases between them. The CDR3 totals 16 residues. The germline V gene encodes CDR1 SGHRS and CDR2 YFSETQ. Written as DNA, the CDR3 is TGCGCCAGCAGCCGGACCCTAGACAGCTTCTTCAATGAGCAGTTCTTC. Translated: CASSRTLDSFFNEQFF.

A few counts support this clonotype. V is TRBV11-2 and J is TRBJ2-2, with TRBD1 matching over 10 bases. The germline CDR1 and CDR2 sequences are SGHAT and FQNNGV. J was trimmed by 1 base and V by 5 bases; bases with no gene match: 4. The CDR3 sequence is 16 residues long. CDR3 sequence: CASSPRTGGNTGELFF. The CDR3 coding sequence is TGTGCCAGCAGCCCTCGGACAGGGGGGAACACCGGGGAGCTGTTTTTT.

This clonotype was counted ten times or more. The rearrangement uses TRBV27 and TRBJ1-5, with D tentatively TRBD1 (5 bases). This CDR3 has 16 residues. V shed 0 bases and J shed 3 bases, with 12 bases lying between them. Germline CDR1 and CDR2: MNHEY and SMNVEV (reference sequence). DNA for the CDR3: TGTGCCAGCAGTTTATCCGCAGGGCCGAACAATCAGCCCCAGCATTTT. Its protein product is CASSLSAGPNNQPQHF.

This chain uses TRBV14 with TRBJ2-1, with unresolved D. CDR3 size: 17 residues. Germline V gene lookup returns CDR1 SGHDN and CDR2 FVKESK. Trimming cost V 4 bases and J 0 bases, with 16 bases left between them. The CDR3 reads CASSPKISGPSYNEQFF. The CDR3 DNA is TGTGCCAGCAGCCCAAAGATCTCGGGCCCCTCCTACAATGAGCAGTTCTTC.

This clonotype was seen repeatedly, ten times or more. V usage is TRBV4-2 and J usage is TRBJ2-2; D ambiguous. The ends were cut back, 0 bases at V and 7 bases at J, with 6 bases in the middle. The CDR3 sequence is 13 residues long. The germline gives CDR1 LGHNA, CDR2 YNFKEQ. DNA for the CDR3: TGTGCCAGCAGCCAAGATGATATCGGGGAGCTGTTTTTT. Translating gives CASSQDDIGELFF.